Listed here are 20 T cell receptor beta chains from one sample, sequenced in a study of identical twins. TCRdb analysed the 5' RACE reads with MiXCR anew, one entry per CDR3 protein. The sample lists 450,000 to 650,000 distinct CDR3 sequences, more than 9% seen once, with roughly 3.2% in the top ten. This sample was shared with a second study, whose subject was yellow fever vaccine responses in identical twins.

Material for sequencing was PBMCs. The receptors derive from a woman under 30 in good health.

This clonotype has a count of ten or more. This sequence joins TRBV2 and TRBJ2-2; possibly TRBD1 for D (5 bases). Trimming shortened V by 4 bases and J by 5 bases, and 14 bases separated the two germline ends. CDR1 and CDR2 from the germline V gene are SNHLY and FYNNEI. The CDR3 loop spans 15 amino acids. DNA of the CDR3: TGTGCCAGCAGTGGAGACAGATCCGGGACCGGGGAGCTGTTTTTT. Translating it yields CASSGDRSGTGELFF.

This chain joins TRBV7-2 and TRBJ2-5, with TRBD1 as a possible D gene (6 bases). CDR3 size: 13 residues. The V gene lost 5 bases and the J gene lost 3 bases, with 10 bases spanning the gap. Germline-derived CDR1 and CDR2 are SGHTA and FQGNSA. CDR3 in DNA: TGTGCCAGCAGCCGGAGACAGGAAGAGACCCAGTACTTC. Amino acids: CASSRRQEETQYF. The full variable domain, rest sourced from reference TRBV7-2 and TRBJ2-5, is GAGVSQSPSNKVTEKGKDVELRCDPISGHTALYWYRQSLGQGLEFLIYFQGNSAPDKSGLPSDRFSAERTGGSVSTLTIQRTQQEDSAVYLCASSRRQEETQYFGPGTRLLVL.

The sample holds many counts of this clonotype. The rearrangement joins TRBV7-9 to TRBJ2-7; a possible D gene is TRBD1 (6 bases). V was clipped by 7 bases and J by 1 base, with 11 bases between them. This CDR3 is built from 13 residues. Germline-derived CDR1 and CDR2 are SEHNR and FQNEAQ (reference sequence). The CDR3 DNA reads TGTGCCAGCAACCCCCAGGGGTCCTACGAGCAGTACTTC. Translation: CASNPQGSYEQYF. Looking up the rest from reference TRBV7-9 and TRBJ2-7 gives the full variable domain: DTGVSQNPRHKITKRGQNVTFRCDPISEHNRLYWYRQTLGQGPEFLTYFQNEAQLEKSRLLSDRFSAERPKGSFSTLEIQRTEQGDSAMYLCASNPQGSYEQYFGPGTRLTVT.

This clonotype was counted ten times or more. The chain carries TRBV5-1 and TRBJ2-1; 7 bases map to TRBD1. J was trimmed by 4 bases and V by 3 bases; bases with no gene match: 10. CDR3 length: 16 residues. Looked up from germline, CDR1 is SGHRS and CDR2 is YFSETQ. The CDR3 is CASSSRGTDVYNEQFF. For the CDR3, the DNA is TGCGCCAGCAGCTCGAGGGGGACAGACGTTTACAATGAGCAGTTCTTC.

Written as DNA, the CDR3 is TGTGCCATCAGTGAGTCGACAGGGGTTCAGCCCCAGCATTTT. It specifies CAISESTGVQPQHF. V gene TRBV10-3 combines with J gene TRBJ1-5; 8 nucleotides line up with TRBD1. This CDR3 contains 14 residues. Germline values: CDR1 ENHRY, CDR2 SYGVKD. Trimming at V came to 0 bases and at J to 6 bases, leaving 1 base not matched to a gene.

The table lists this clonotype with a few counts. The gene calls are TRBV20-1 and TRBJ1-1; D is unresolved. Trimming took off 3 bases at V and 0 bases at J, with 14 bases between the two ends. The CDR3 is made up of 15 amino acids. CDR1 is DFQATT and CDR2 is SNEGSKA in the germline V gene (reference sequence). Here the CDR3 reads CSASRARTLNTEAFF. CDR3 nucleotides: TGCAGTGCTAGTAGGGCTCGGACTTTGAACACTGAAGCTTTCTTT.

This clonotype came up many times. V and J are TRBV18 and TRBJ1-1; D gene unclear. From germline, CDR1 is KGHSH and CDR2 LQKENI. Trimming shortened V by 1 base and J by 3 bases, and 6 bases separated the two germline ends. The CDR3 runs 13 residues. The CDR3 loop reads CASSPLMDTEAFF. CDR3 coding DNA: TGTGCCAGCTCACCACTCATGGACACTGAAGCTTTCTTT.

Turning to this clonotype: The junction shows a germline mismatch at one end, possibly a read error. The chain combines TRBV28 with TRBJ2-1; TRBD2 matches 8 bases. CDR1 and CDR2 from the germline V gene are MDHEN and SYDVKM. This CDR3 spans 14 amino acids. CDR3 residues: CASSRAGGDNKQFF. CDR3 DNA sequence: TGTGCCAGCAGTAGGGCGGGGGGAGACAATAAGCAGTTCTTC.

This chain joins TRBV6-5 and TRBJ2-2; D may be TRBD2 (6 bases). CDR1 MNHEY and CDR2 SVGAGI come from the germline V gene. Trimming pared 4 bases from V and 8 bases from J, leaving 17 bases between. The CDR3 spans 15 residues. This CDR3 is CASSWEGVGRGELFF. The CDR3 DNA reads TGTGCCAGCAGTTGGGAAGGAGTAGGGAGGGGGGAGCTGTTTTTT.

This clonotype was detected many times. The V gene is TRBV7-2, the J gene TRBJ2-3, with TRBD1 identical over 8 bases. CDR1 and CDR2 from the germline V gene are SGHTA and FQGNSA. Trimming took 7 bases from V and 1 from J; bases not matched to a gene: 4. This CDR3 spans 14 amino acids. CDR3 DNA sequence: TGTGCCAGCAAGCTCAGGGGGCGCACAGATACGCAGTATTTT. Translation: CASKLRGRTDTQYF.

This clonotype was found many times. V gene TRBV6-1 combines with J gene TRBJ1-5; D is perhaps TRBD1 (5 bases). The germline V gene encodes CDR1 MNHNS and CDR2 SASEGT. The CDR3 sequence is 13 residues long. Between the trimmed V and J ends, which lost 8 bases and 0 bases, there was a span of 8 bases. The CDR3 sequence: CASGDGSNQPQHF. In DNA, the CDR3 is TGTGCCAGCGGGGACGGTAGCAATCAGCCCCAGCATTTT.

This clonotype was counted many times. V gene TRBV4-3 combines with J gene TRBJ2-1, with 7 positions matching TRBD2. This CDR3 spans 14 amino acids. With 3 bases clipped from V and 7 bases from J, the junction kept 6 bases outside the gene matches. Germline loops: CDR1 LGHNA, CDR2 YSLEER. The CDR3 DNA reads as TGCGCCAGCAGCCAGGGGAGGGAAGTGAATGAGCAGTTCTTC. Translating gives CASSQGREVNEQFF.

The chain uses TRBV20-1 and TRBJ2-3; D remains unclear. The germline V and J ends were trimmed by 7 bases and 5 bases, with 10 bases remaining between them. The CDR3 extends over 11 amino acids. Germline-derived CDR1 and CDR2 are DFQATT and SNEGSKA (reference sequence). Here the CDR3 reads CSGASQDTQYF. CDR3 in DNA: TGCAGTGGAGCGAGCCAAGATACGCAGTATTTT.

In its sample, this clonotype was seen many times. The rearrangement links TRBV20-1 to TRBJ1-2; TRBD1 is a possible D gene (5 bases). The CDR3 has 14 residues. Germline CDR1 and CDR2: DFQATT and SNEGSKA (reference sequence). Trimming removed 1 base from V and 8 bases from J, with 17 bases in between. CDR3 nucleotides: TGCAGTGCTAGAGTACCAAGGCAGGGAGGAGGCTACACCTTC. This encodes CSARVPRQGGGYTF.

V gene TRBV7-9 combines with J gene TRBJ2-7, with D possibly matching TRBD2 (5 bases). CDR3 size: 14 residues. Trimming removed 5 bases at V and 2 bases at J, with 13 bases between. CDR1 and CDR2 from the germline V gene are SEHNR and FQNEAQ (reference sequence). The CDR3 here is CASSGRDYAYEQYF. The CDR3 DNA follows: TGTGCCAGCAGCGGCCGGGATTATGCCTACGAGCAGTACTTC.

This chain uses TRBV29-1 with TRBJ2-3; perhaps TRBD2 as D (6 bases). This CDR3 is 19 amino acids long. Trimming pared 3 bases from V and 2 bases from J, leaving 27 bases between. Per the germline V gene, CDR1 is SQVTM and CDR2 is ANQGSEA. The CDR3 coding sequence is TGCAGCGTTGAGGTGTGGCAGTCTAGCGCCACTGCCCCCACAGATACGCAGTATTTT. It is translated as CSVEVWQSSATAPTDTQYF.

The chain recombines TRBV29-1 with TRBJ2-3; tentatively, D is TRBD1 or TRBD2 (6 bases each). This CDR3 region has 15 residues. Germline CDR1 reads SQVTM; CDR2 reads ANQGSEA. The ends were cut back, 7 bases at V and 2 bases at J, with 19 bases in the middle. CDR3 sequence: CSEGGVDWDTDTQYF. DNA of the CDR3: TGCAGCGAGGGGGGCGTCGATTGGGACACAGATACGCAGTATTTT.

This clonotype was observed at least ten times. The rearrangement joins TRBV20-1 to TRBJ1-4; TRBD1 matches at 7 bases. From germline, CDR1 is DFQATT and CDR2 SNEGSKA (reference sequence). The trim removed 4 bases at V and 3 bases at J, leaving 8 bases unmatched. There are 15 residues in the CDR3. The CDR3 DNA reads TGCAGTGCTATAACAGGGGACGGTCCTAATGAAAAACTGTTTTTT. Protein product: CSAITGDGPNEKLFF.

This clonotype appeared a few times. The chain recombines TRBV12-3 or TRBV12-4 with TRBJ2-3; D is ambiguous. The V gene lost 6 bases and the J gene lost 4 bases, with 11 bases spanning the gap. The CDR3 is 13 residues long. CDR3 coding DNA: TGTGCCAGCAGACAAGACCCGGCAGATACGCAGTATTTT. Amino acid sequence: CASRQDPADTQYF.

CDR3 sequence: CASRDTGLSYNEQFF. Written as DNA, the CDR3 is TGTGCCAGCAGGGATACAGGGCTTTCCTACAATGAGCAGTTCTTC. This chain connects TRBV2 to TRBJ2-1, with D tentatively TRBD1 (6 bases). There are 15 residues in the CDR3. Germline V gives CDR1 SNHLY, CDR2 FYNNEI. Trimming took off 6 bases at V and 1 base at J, with 13 bases between the two ends.